This entry features one T cell receptor beta chain sequence. The table lists this clonotype with a few counts. Its specific antigen is unknown. No conserved phenylalanine or tryptophan is present at the end of the CDR3, so a read error is the likely explanation. TCR beta VDJ combination and CDR3 sequence profiling used genomic DNA as the template. An Illumina HiSeq 2000 was the platform used for TCR repertoire sequencing. Per the original workflow: TRBV/TRBJ rearrangement plots, CDR3 size and DJ length profiles, and Simpson's diversity index were used to evaluate the repertoires. The most abundant DNA sequence in the deep sequencing data was defined as the immunodominant clone. CDR3 amino acid sequences were screened for sharing across subjects and were compared with published repertoires and the VDJdb database. Using fastp trimming at Q25 and MiXCR clonotype assembly, TCRdb reanalyzed the public sequencing data and kept in-frame beta chains. Each CDR3 protein gets just one entry, which takes the most common genes and DNA from the rows behind it. TCRdb's processing, not the study's, gives the V and J calls here. In this sample the table shows about 81,000 distinct CDR3 sequences, less than 60% of which occur a single time. About 68% of the sample rests with the top ten.

TCR repertoires of sorted CD4+ and CD8+ blood T cells from severe aplastic anemia patients and healthy subjects were deep-sequenced in the study. Ficoll-Paque density gradient centrifugation was used to isolate peripheral blood mononuclear cells. CD4+ and CD8+ T cells were sorted by FACS or magnetic beads before DNA extraction. The CDR3 is made up of 15 amino acids, end residues included. The DNA shown is the 45-base CDR3, in frame from base 1. V is cut by 6 bases and J by 4 bases, and the space between the germline ends is 17 bases. For CDR1 and CDR2, the germline V gene lists MGHDK and SYGVNS. This entry comes from a study of CD8+CD57+ T cells in acquired aplastic anemia (dated by TCRdb to the late 2010s). Study-wide context: Extracted DNA from sorted CD4+ and CD8+ cells averaged around 3.5 ug, ranging from roughly 0.17 to 27.4 ug. Healthy donor samples averaged about 9.8 million reads for CD4+ and fewer than 12 million for CD8+ cells.

Study-wide conclusions, independent of this receptor: Around 27 CD8+ CDR3 sequences were found to be shared between patients and controls, but these sequences appeared to be highly expressed in patients and within the immunodominant clones of the patients. Between patients and healthy controls, no significant difference in CD8+ Simpson's diversity was found (P=0.060).

The rearrangement joined TRBV25-1 to TRBJ2-3, with TRBD2 tentatively as D gene (6 bases match). The sequence derives from a human donor in good health, serving as a control. Source material: sorted CD4+, CD8+, or CD8+CD57+ T cells (not recorded which) from PBMCs. The CDR3 region reads CASSRISGSADTQYL. Read as DNA, the sequence is TGTGCCAGCAGCCGCATCTCCGGGAGTGCAGATACGCAGTATCTT.